A single sample gave rise to the 15 T cell receptor beta chains below, sequenced in a study of blood T cell repertoires in COVID-19. The repertoire was sequenced with immunoSEQ multiplex PCR; TCRdb's copy has only in-frame clones and lacks some. The repertoire consists of fewer than 200,000 clones, with roughly 85% occurring once and the leading ten covering 4% to 4.5%. The sequenced sample was PBMCs or T cells enriched from blood (not recorded which). These receptors were obtained from a woman aged 45-59 years who had recovered from COVID-19.

The rearrangement joins TRBV5-1 to TRBJ1-1; D may be TRBD1 (6 bases). The V gene lost 4 bases and the J gene lost 1 base, with 8 bases spanning the gap. Germline values: CDR1 SGHRS, CDR2 YFSETQ. The length of the CDR3 is 13 residues. The CDR3 nucleotides read TGCGCCAGCAGCGCACAGGGGAACACTGAAGCTTTCTTT. This codes for CASSAQGNTEAFF.

The V call is TRBV9, the J call TRBJ2-1; TRBD1 might be the D (5 bases). Germline V gene data show CDR1 as SGDLS and CDR2 as YYNGEE. CDR3 size: 14 residues. Trimming pared 2 bases from V and 3 bases from J, leaving 9 bases between. DNA for the CDR3: TGTGCCAGCAGCGTGGGGCAGGACTACAATGAGCAGTTCTTC. It encodes CASSVGQDYNEQFF.

V usage is TRBV19 and J usage is TRBJ1-6, with 7 positions matching TRBD1. Germline assignment: CDR1 LNHDA and CDR2 SQIVND (reference sequence). This CDR3 contains 13 residues. V lost 10 bases to trimming and J lost 7 bases; unmatched junction nucleotides: 7. The CDR3 sequence: CATAGGVNSPLHF. The DNA of the CDR3 is TGTGCCACCGCAGGGGGTGTGAATTCACCCCTCCACTTT.

V and J are TRBV19 and TRBJ1-1, with D tentatively TRBD1 (6 bases). The CDR3 has 13 residues. The V gene lost 6 bases and the J gene lost 5 bases, with 13 bases spanning the gap. CDR1 is LNHDA and CDR2 is SQIVND in the germline V gene (reference sequence). The CDR3: CASSHQGLTEAFF. CDR3 DNA: TGTGCCAGTAGCCACCAGGGGTTGACTGAAGCTTTCTTT.

The chain couples TRBV24-1 to TRBJ2-5; 7 nucleotides match TRBD1. This CDR3 is built from 13 residues. Germline trimming cut 5 bases from V and 5 bases from J; bases unmatched to any gene: 4. Per the germline V gene, CDR1 is KGHDR and CDR2 is SFDVKD. The CDR3 loop reads CATSVGQAETQYF. For the CDR3, the DNA is TGTGCCACCAGTGTTGGACAGGCGGAGACCCAGTACTTC.

The chain uses TRBV5-1 and TRBJ2-5; 13 nucleotides agree with TRBD2. This CDR3 is 16 amino acids long. The V segment lost 5 bases and the J segment 7 bases; nucleotides outside the gene matches: 11. Germline CDR1 SGHRS, CDR2 YFSETQ. In DNA, the CDR3 is TGCGCCAGCAGACTAGCGACTAGCGGGGGGTTAAGGACCCAGTACTTC. Its translation: CASRLATSGGLRTQYF.

The V call is TRBV4-1, the J call TRBJ1-2, with 9 bases aligning to TRBD1. This CDR3 is 14 amino acids long. The V and J ends lost 5 bases and 5 bases, in that order; junction bases with no gene match: 6. Per germline, CDR1 MGHRA and CDR2 YSYEKL. The CDR3 protein is CASSAPGTGYGYTF. The CDR3, as DNA: TGCGCCAGCAGCGCACCCGGGACAGGGTATGGCTACACCTTC.

This chain uses TRBV10-2 with TRBJ1-1, with a possible D match to TRBD1 (6 bases). Germline values: CDR1 WSHSY, CDR2 SAAADI. This CDR3 region has 13 residues. Trimming removed 10 bases from V and 6 bases from J, with 18 bases in between. The CDR3 DNA sequence: TGCGCCACACAACAGGGTGATAGGCCTGAAGCTTTCTTT. Translated: CATQQGDRPEAFF.

V usage is TRBV28 and J usage is TRBJ1-3, with 8 bases fitting TRBD1. With 8 bases clipped from V and 4 bases from J, the junction kept 7 bases outside the gene matches. CDR1 is MDHEN, CDR2 SYDVKM, per germline. The CDR3 loop spans 14 amino acids. Here the CDR3 reads CASAAGGRGNTIYF. CDR3 DNA: TGTGCCAGCGCAGCAGGGGGCAGGGGAAACACCATATATTTT. Supplemented by reference TRBV28 and TRBJ1-3, the full variable domain reads DVKVTQSSRYLVKRTGEKVFLECVQDMDHENMFWYRQDPGLGLRLIYFSYDVKMKEKGDIPEGYSVSREKKERFSLILESASTNQTSMYLCASAAGGRGNTIYFGEGSWLTVV.

The chain couples TRBV7-8 to TRBJ2-2; D perhaps matches TRBD1 (7 bases). This CDR3 region has 14 residues. Germline CDR1 reads SGHVS; CDR2 reads FQNEAQ. V dropped 5 bases and J dropped 3 bases, with 10 bases sitting between them. In nucleotides, the CDR3 is TGTGCCAGCAGCGTCAGGGGGGACACCGGGGAGCTGTTTTTT. Protein sequence: CASSVRGDTGELFF.

This clone was recorded only once. The chain carries TRBV6-5 and TRBJ1-1, with no clear D. V lost 8 bases, J lost 4 bases, and 17 bases lay in between. The CDR3 is made up of 14 amino acids. Germline-derived CDR1 and CDR2 are MNHEY and SVGAGI. CDR3 region: CASRMVSGGTEAFF. CDR3 DNA sequence: TGTGCCAGCCGAATGGTCAGCGGCGGCACTGAAGCTTTCTTT.

There are a few counts of this clone. J is TRBJ2-1 and V is TRBV27; 9 bases fit TRBD1. The V gene end was trimmed by 1 base and the J gene end by 1 base; junction bases not matched to a gene: 8. The CDR3 is made up of 18 amino acids. Germline lookup yields CDR1 MNHEY and CDR2 SMNVEV (reference sequence). The CDR3 loop is CASSLWTGDYKSYNEQFF. In DNA, the CDR3 is TGTGCCAGCAGTTTATGGACAGGGGACTATAAATCCTACAATGAGCAGTTCTTC.

The rearrangement links TRBV4-1 to TRBJ2-1; 13 bases fit TRBD2. The germline gives CDR1 MGHRA, CDR2 YSYEKL. The CDR3 consists of 15 residues. The junction had 2 bases not matched to a gene; V was cut back by 4 bases and J by 5 bases. The CDR3 sequence is CASSRGTSGDNEQFF. In DNA form, the CDR3 reads TGCGCCAGCAGCCGGGGGACTAGCGGGGACAATGAGCAGTTCTTC.

The chain is built from TRBV7-8 and TRBJ2-1; no reliable D call. V was cut by 3 bases and J by 0 bases, with 6 bases left in between. This CDR3 region has 14 residues. CDR1 is SGHVS and CDR2 is FQNEAQ in the germline V gene. The CDR3 DNA reads as TGTGCCAGCAGCTTCACTGGCTCCTACAATGAGCAGTTCTTC. As protein: CASSFTGSYNEQFF.

The V gene is TRBV18, the J gene TRBJ2-2; D may be TRBD2 (5 bases). CDR1 and CDR2 from the germline V gene are KGHSH and LQKENI. This CDR3 is built from 15 residues. Trimming took off 3 bases at V and 5 bases at J, with 13 bases between the two ends. The CDR3 sequence is CASSPLSGKTGELFF. The CDR3, as DNA: TGTGCCAGCTCACCCCTTTCGGGGAAGACCGGGGAGCTGTTTTTT.